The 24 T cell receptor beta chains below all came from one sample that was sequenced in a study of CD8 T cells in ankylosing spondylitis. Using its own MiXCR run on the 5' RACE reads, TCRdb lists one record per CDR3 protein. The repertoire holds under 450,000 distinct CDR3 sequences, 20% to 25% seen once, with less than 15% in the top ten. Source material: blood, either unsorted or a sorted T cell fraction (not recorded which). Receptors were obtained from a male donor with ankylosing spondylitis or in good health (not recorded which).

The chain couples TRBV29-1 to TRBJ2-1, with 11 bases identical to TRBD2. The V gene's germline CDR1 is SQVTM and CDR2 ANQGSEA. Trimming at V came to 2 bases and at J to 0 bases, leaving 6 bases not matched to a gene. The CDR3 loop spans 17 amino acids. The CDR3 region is CSVEYLAGGSSYNEQFF. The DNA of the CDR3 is TGCAGCGTTGAATACCTAGCGGGGGGTTCCTCCTACAATGAGCAGTTCTTC.

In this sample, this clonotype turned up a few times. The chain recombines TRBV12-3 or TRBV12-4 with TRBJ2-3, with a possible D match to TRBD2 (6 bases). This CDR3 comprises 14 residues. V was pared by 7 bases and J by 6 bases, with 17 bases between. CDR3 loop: CASNGGTPTDTQYF. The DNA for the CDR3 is TGTGCCAGCAACGGCGGGACGCCCACCGATACGCAGTATTTT.

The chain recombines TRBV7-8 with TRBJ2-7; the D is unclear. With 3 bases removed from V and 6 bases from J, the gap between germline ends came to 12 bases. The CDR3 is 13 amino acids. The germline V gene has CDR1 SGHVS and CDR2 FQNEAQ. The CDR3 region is CASSLETGIEQYF. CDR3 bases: TGTGCCAGCAGCTTGGAGACTGGGATCGAGCAGTACTTC.

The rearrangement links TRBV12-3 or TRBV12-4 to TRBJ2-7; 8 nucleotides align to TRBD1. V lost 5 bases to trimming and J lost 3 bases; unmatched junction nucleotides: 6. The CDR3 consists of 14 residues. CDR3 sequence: CASSVDRGDYEQYF. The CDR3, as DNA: TGTGCCAGCAGTGTTGACAGGGGCGACTACGAGCAGTACTTC.

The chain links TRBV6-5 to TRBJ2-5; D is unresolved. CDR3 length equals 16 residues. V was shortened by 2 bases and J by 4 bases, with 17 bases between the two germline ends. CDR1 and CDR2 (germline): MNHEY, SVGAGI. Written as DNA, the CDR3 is TGTGCCAGCAGTTACAAAAGGGCCCCTCCCCGAGAGACCCAGTACTTC. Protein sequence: CASSYKRAPPRETQYF.

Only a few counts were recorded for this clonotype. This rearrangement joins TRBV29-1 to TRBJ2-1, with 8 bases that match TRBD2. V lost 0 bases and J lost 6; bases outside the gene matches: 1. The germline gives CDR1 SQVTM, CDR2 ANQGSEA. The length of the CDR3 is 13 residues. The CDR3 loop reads CSVEDGGANEQFF. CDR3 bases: TGCAGCGTTGAAGACGGGGGGGCCAATGAGCAGTTCTTC.

CDR3 DNA sequence: TGCAGCGTTGAAACAATGGCAGATGAAGCTTTCTTT. Its translation: CSVETMADEAFF. The chain uses TRBV29-1 and TRBJ1-1; D call uncertain. From germline, CDR1 is SQVTM and CDR2 ANQGSEA. This CDR3 spans 12 amino acids. Trimming shortened V by 2 bases and J by 7 bases, and 11 bases separated the two germline ends.

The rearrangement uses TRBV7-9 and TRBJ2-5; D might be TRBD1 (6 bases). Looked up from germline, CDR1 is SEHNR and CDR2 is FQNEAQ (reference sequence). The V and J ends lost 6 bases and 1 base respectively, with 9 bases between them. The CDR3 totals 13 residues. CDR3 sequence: CASRTTGQETQYF. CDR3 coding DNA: TGTGCCAGCAGGACGACAGGCCAAGAGACCCAGTACTTC.

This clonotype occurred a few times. The DNA for the CDR3 is TGCAGTGCCCCAGAGGGAGTCTATGGCTACACCTTC. Its protein is CSAPEGVYGYTF. The V and J genes are TRBV20-1 and TRBJ1-2; no reliable D call. The V gene's germline CDR1 is DFQATT and CDR2 SNEGSKA (reference sequence). This CDR3 contains 12 residues. V was shortened by 6 bases and J by 4 bases, with 12 bases between the two germline ends.

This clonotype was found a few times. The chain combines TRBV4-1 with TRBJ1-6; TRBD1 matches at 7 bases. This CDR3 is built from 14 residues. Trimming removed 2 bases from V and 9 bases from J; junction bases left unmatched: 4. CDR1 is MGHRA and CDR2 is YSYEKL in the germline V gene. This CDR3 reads CASSQPKGASPLHF. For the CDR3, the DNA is TGCGCCAGCAGCCAACCGAAGGGGGCTTCACCCCTCCACTTT.

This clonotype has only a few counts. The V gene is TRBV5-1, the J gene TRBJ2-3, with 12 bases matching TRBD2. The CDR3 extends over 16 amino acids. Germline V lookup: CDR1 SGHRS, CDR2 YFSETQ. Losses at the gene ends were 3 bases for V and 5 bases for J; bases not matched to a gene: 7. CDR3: CASSSRLAGARDTQYF. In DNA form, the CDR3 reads TGCGCCAGCAGCTCGAGACTAGCGGGGGCCAGAGATACGCAGTATTTT. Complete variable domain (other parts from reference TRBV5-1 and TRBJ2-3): KAGVTQTPRYLIKTRGQQVTLSCSPISGHRSVSWYQQTPGQGLQFLFEYFSETQRNKGNFPGRFSGRQFSNSRSEMNVSTLELGDSALYLCASSSRLAGARDTQYFGPGTRLTVL.

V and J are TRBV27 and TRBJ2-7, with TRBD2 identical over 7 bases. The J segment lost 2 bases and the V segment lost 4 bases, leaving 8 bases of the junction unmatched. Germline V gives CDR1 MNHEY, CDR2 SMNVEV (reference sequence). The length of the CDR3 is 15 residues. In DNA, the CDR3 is TGTGCCAGCAGTTCCCCCTCGGCGGGGGCCTACGAGCAGTACTTC. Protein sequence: CASSSPSAGAYEQYF.

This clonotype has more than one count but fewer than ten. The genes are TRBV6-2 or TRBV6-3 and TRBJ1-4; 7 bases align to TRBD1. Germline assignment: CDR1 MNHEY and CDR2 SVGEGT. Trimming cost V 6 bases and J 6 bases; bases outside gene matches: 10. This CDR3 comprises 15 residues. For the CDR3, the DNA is TGTGCCAGCAGCCCGTTGGACAGGCGGTATGAAAAACTGTTTTTT. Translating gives CASSPLDRRYEKLFF.

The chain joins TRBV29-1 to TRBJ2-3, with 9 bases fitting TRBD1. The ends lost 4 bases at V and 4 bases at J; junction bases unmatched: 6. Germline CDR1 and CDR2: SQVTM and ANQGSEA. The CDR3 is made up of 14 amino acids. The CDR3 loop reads CSVVFRDRADTQYF. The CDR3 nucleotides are TGCAGCGTTGTATTCCGGGACAGGGCAGATACGCAGTATTTT.

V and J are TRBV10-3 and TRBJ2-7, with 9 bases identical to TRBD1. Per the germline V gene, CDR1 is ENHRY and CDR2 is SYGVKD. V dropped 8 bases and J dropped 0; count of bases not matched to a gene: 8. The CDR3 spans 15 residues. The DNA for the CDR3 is TGTGCCATCCGGGTACCGGGACAGGGCTCCTACGAGCAGTACTTC. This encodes CAIRVPGQGSYEQYF.

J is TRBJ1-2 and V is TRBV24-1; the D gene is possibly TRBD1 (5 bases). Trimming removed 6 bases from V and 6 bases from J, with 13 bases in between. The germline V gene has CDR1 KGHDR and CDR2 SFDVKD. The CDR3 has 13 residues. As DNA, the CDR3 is TGTGCCACCAGTCCCCGGGGGATCGATGGCTACACCTTC. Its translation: CATSPRGIDGYTF.

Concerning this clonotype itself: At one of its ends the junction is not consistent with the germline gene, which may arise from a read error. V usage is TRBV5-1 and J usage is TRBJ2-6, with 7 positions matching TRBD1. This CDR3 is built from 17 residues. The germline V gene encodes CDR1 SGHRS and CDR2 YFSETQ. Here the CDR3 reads CASSFPTGLAGANLLTF. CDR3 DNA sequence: TGCGCCAGCAGCTTTCCGACAGGGCTGGCTGGGGCCAACCTCCTGACTTTC. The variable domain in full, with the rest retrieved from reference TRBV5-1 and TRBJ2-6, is KAGVTQTPRYLIKTRGQQVTLSCSPISGHRSVSWYQQTPGQGLQFLFEYFSETQRNKGNFPGRFSGRQFSNSRSEMNVSTLELGDSALYLCASSFPTGLAGANLLTFGAGSRLTVL.

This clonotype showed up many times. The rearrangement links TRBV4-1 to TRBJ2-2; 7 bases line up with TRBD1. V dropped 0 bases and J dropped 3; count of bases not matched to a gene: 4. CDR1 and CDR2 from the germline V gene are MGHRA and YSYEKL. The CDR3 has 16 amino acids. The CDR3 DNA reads TGCGCCAGCAGCCAAGACCCTCAGGGGGACACCGGGGAGCTGTTTTTT. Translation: CASSQDPQGDTGELFF.

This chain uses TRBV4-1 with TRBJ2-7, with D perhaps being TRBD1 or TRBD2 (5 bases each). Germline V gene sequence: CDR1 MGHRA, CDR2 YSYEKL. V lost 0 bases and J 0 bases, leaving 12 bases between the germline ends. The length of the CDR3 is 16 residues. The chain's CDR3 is CASSQDMRGPSYEQYF. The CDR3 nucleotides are TGCGCCAGCAGCCAAGATATGAGGGGCCCCTCCTACGAGCAGTACTTC.

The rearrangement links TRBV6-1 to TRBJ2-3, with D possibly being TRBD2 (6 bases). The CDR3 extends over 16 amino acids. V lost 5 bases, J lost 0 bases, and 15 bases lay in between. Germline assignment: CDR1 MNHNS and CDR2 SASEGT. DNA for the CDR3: TGTGCCAGCAGTCCGTACGGGACTGGTAGCACAGATACGCAGTATTTT. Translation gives CASSPYGTGSTDTQYF.

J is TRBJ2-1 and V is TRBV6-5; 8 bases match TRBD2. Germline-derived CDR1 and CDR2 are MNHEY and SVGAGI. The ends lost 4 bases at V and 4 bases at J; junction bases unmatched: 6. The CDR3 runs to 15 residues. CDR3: CASSSRGGLYNEQFF. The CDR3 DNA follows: TGTGCCAGCAGTTCCCGGGGGGGCCTTTACAATGAGCAGTTCTTC.

The CDR3 loop is CAISDPGTGGAGANVLTF. The CDR3, as DNA: TGTGCCATCAGTGATCCCGGGACAGGGGGCGCGGGGGCCAACGTCCTGACTTTC. This chain links TRBV10-3 with TRBJ2-6, with 12 bases matching TRBD1. The CDR3 contains 18 residues. The V gene end was trimmed by 3 bases and the J gene end by 4 bases; junction bases not matched to a gene: 7. Germline CDR1 and CDR2: ENHRY and SYGVKD.

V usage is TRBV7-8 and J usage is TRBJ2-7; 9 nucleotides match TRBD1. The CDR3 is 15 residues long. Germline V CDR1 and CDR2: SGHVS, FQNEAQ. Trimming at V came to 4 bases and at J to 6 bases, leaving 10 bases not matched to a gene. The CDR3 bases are TGTGCCAGCAGCTCCGGGACAGGGACTCCCCTCGAGCAGTACTTC. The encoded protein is CASSSGTGTPLEQYF. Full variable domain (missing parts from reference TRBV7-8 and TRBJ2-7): GAGVSQSPRYKVAKRGQDVALRCDPISGHVSLFWYQQALGQGPEFLTYFQNEAQLDKSGLPSDRFFAERPEGSVSTLKIQRTQQEDSAVYLCASSSGTGTPLEQYFGPGTRLTVT.

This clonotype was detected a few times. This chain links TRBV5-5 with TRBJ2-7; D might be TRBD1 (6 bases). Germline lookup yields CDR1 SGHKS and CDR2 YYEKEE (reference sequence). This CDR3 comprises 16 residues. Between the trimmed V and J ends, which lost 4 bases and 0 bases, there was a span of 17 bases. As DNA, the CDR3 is TGTGCCAGCAGCAATCAACAGGGTTGGGGCTCCTACGAGCAGTACTTC. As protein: CASSNQQGWGSYEQYF. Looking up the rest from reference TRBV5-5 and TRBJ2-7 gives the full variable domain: DAGVTQSPTHLIKTRGQQVTLRCSPISGHKSVSWYQQVLGQGPQFIFQYYEKEERGRGNFPDRFSARQFPNYSSELNVNALLLGDSALYLCASSNQQGWGSYEQYFGPGTRLTVT.